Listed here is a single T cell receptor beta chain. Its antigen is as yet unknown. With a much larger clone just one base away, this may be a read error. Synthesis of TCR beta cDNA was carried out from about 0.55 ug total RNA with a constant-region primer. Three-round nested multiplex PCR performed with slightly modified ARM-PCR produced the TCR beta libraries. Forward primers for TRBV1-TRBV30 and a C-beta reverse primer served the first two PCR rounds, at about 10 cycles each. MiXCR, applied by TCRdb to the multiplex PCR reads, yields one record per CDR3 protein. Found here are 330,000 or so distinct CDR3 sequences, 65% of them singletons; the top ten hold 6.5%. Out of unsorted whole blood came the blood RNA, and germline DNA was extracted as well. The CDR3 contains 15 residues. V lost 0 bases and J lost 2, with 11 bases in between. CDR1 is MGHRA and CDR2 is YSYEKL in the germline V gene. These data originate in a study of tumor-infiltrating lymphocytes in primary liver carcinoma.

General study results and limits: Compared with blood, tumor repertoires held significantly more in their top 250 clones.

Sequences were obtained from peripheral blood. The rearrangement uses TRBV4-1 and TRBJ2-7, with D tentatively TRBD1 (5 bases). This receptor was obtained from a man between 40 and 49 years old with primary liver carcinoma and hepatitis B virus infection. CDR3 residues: CASSQEQEGAYEQYF. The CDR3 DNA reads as TGCGCCAGCAGCCAAGAACAGGAAGGGGCCTACGAGCAGTACTTC.